This is a list of T cell receptor beta chains from one sample in a study of cytomegalovirus exposure and HLA in healthy donors. Clones were sequenced by immunoSEQ multiplex PCR, and TCRdb holds only the in-frame ones, with some missing. Among about 130,000 clones, 75% to 85% were seen once, and the ten largest hold approximately 10%. The sequencing sample was made of PBMCs. The receptors originated from a man aged 30 to 39 in good health and CMV-seropositive. The CDR3 runs from the conserved cysteine through the conserved F or W. D genes are given only for firm matches. Only some rows state a clone size, as once, few, many or a class for expanded clones.

TGTGCCAGCAGCTTGCGGGGACAAGAGACCCAGTACTTC	CASSLRGQETQYF	-	TRBJ2-5	-	TRBV5-4
TGCGCCAGCAGCCCCCGACAGACCTACAATGAGCAGTTCTTC	CASSPRQTYNEQFF	-	TRBJ2-1	-	TRBV5-1
TGTGCCAGCAGCACGACACAGGCCACCGGGGAGCTGTTTTTT	CASSTTQATGELFF	-	TRBJ2-2	-	TRBV9
TGTGCCAGCAGCCAAGTGGATAACAGGGGCAATGGCTACACCTTC	CASSQVDNRGNGYTF	TRBD1	TRBJ1-2	-	TRBV14
TGTGCCAGTAGTATCATGTATCAGCCCCAGCATTTT	CASSIMYQPQHF	-	TRBJ1-5	once	TRBV19
TGTGCCAGCAGCCCGGAGCCAAGGCAGGGTGGCTACACCTTC	CASSPEPRQGGYTF	-	TRBJ1-2	-	TRBV5-5
TGTGCCAGCAGTAAACAGGGGGCCCTTTGGGGCTACACCTTC	CASSKQGALWGYTF	TRBD1	TRBJ1-2	-	TRBV6-6
TGTGCCAGCAGTGAATTGGAGGGGAGGGACACTGAAGCTTTCTTT	CASSELEGRDTEAFF	-	TRBJ1-1	-	TRBV25-1
TGTGCCAGCAGTGAAGGGACAGGGATCTACAATGAGCAGTTCTTC	CASSEGTGIYNEQFF	TRBD1	TRBJ2-1	-	TRBV6-1
TGCGCCACCGAGAGGGAGGGACAGGGCCAGGGGCCCCAGCATTTT	CATEREGQGQGPQHF	TRBD1	TRBJ1-5	-	TRBV10-1
TGCGCCAGCAGCTTGGGTGCAGGGGCCGGGACGAACACTGAAGCTTTCTTT	CASSLGAGAGTNTEAFF	-	TRBJ1-1	-	TRBV5-1
TGTGCCAGCAGCTCCGGGACAGGGATTCCTACTTCTATGGGCTACACCTTC	CASSSGTGIPTSMGYTF	TRBD1	TRBJ1-2	-	TRBV28
TGTGCCAGCAGTTCCAAAGAGACCCAGTACTTC	CASSSKETQYF	-	TRBJ2-5	-	TRBV27
TGTGCCAGCAAAAAGGGGGTGAGGTGGGGCAATCAGCCCCAGCATTTT	CASKKGVRWGNQPQHF	-	TRBJ1-5	few	TRBV28
TGCAGCGTTGGTGCGGTTGTCGGTGAAAAACTGTTTTTT	CSVGAVVGEKLFF	-	TRBJ1-4	-	TRBV29-1
TGTGCCAGCAGCTTCCCCCTTTATGGGACAGGGGTGAACACTGAAGCTTTCTTT	CASSFPLYGTGVNTEAFF	TRBD1	TRBJ1-1	-	TRBV7-9